This T cell receptor (beta chain) emerged from a study of T cells after yellow fever vaccination. Study summary: SMART-Seq v4 Ultra Low Input handled preparation of low-cell-number fractions. Study observations and caveats: A weaker but faster secondary response was observed, peaking on day 5 versus 15. The booster response re-showed most primary clones: 95% to 96% CD4, approximately 90% CD8.

TCRdb ran MiXCR on the 5' RACE reads and lists one entry per CDR3 protein. The table records tens of thousands of distinct CDR3 sequences, approximately 6.9% of them present only once. In the case of this clonotype: What it binds is not known.

The sample was CD8+ T cells sorted from PBMCs, taken on the day of the first yellow fever vaccination. The receptor was isolated from a man aged 18 to 30 who received the YFV17D yellow fever vaccine.

CDR3 nucleotide sequence: TGTGCCAGCAACCTTGGGTCCTACGAGCAGTACTTC. Its protein is CASNLGSYEQYF. V and J are TRBV7-9 and TRBJ2-7; D gene unclear. Trimming stripped 7 bases from V and 1 base from J, with 8 bases between. This CDR3 contains 12 residues. Germline loops: CDR1 SEHNR, CDR2 FQNEAQ (reference sequence). Variable domain in full (rest from reference TRBV7-9 and TRBJ2-7): DTGVSQNPRHKITKRGQNVTFRCDPISEHNRLYWYRQTLGQGPEFLTYFQNEAQLEKSRLLSDRFSAERPKGSFSTLEIQRTEQGDSAMYLCASNLGSYEQYFGPGTRLTVT.